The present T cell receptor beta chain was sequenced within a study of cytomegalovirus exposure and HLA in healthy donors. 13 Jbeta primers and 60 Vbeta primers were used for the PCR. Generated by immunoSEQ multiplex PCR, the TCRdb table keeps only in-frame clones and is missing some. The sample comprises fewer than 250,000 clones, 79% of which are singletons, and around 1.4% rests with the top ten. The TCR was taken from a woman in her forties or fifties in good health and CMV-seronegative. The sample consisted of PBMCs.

The CDR3 spells CASSPRGGEYGYTF. DNA for the CDR3: TGTGCCAGCAGCCCCCGAGGAGGAGAGTATGGCTACACCTTC. The J gene is TRBJ1-2, the V gene TRBV7-9; no clear D. CDR3 length equals 14 residues. V was cut by 5 bases and J by 5 bases, with 15 bases left in between. Germline V gene data show CDR1 as SEHNR and CDR2 as FQNEAQ (reference sequence).